This T cell receptor beta chain derives from a study of blood T cell repertoires in COVID-19. Across the study: Collection of acute and convalescent COVID-19 samples took place in the United States, Italy and Spain.

The CDR3 totals 16 residues. Germline lookup yields CDR1 LGHDT and CDR2 YNNKEL (reference sequence). Trimming removed 3 bases at V and 1 base at J, with 15 bases between. Profiled with immunoSEQ multiplex PCR; TCRdb holds only in-frame clones, not every one. Of approximately 200,000 clones listed, almost 90% are singletons. The rearrangement links TRBV3-1 (or the pseudogene TRBV3-2) to TRBJ1-1, with no clear D. The sequence derives from a man aged 18 to 35 with active or convalescent COVID-19. What was sequenced was peripheral blood. The CDR3 loop is CASSQATGVSNTEAFF. The CDR3 DNA reads TGTGCCAGCAGCCAGGCTACCGGGGTTTCGAACACTGAAGCTTTCTTT.